Below, one TCR beta chain is given with its context. Its antigen is as yet unknown. Germline V gene sequence: CDR1 MNHEY, CDR2 SVGAGI. Deletions cut 7 bases from V and 8 bases from J, with 9 bases between. The CDR3 has 12 amino acids. These data belong to a study of a mutant IDH1 vaccine in newly diagnosed glioma. Looking at the study overall: All eight of the vaccinations patients received fell in weeks 1, 3, 5, 7, 11, 15, 19 and 23. Antecedent treatment encompassed radiotherapy, temozolomide, or their combination; the majority received both.

The time point here: week 5, during vaccination. Topical imiquimod accompanied each vaccine dose, which consisted of 300 ug of mutant IDH1 20-mer peptide. Repertoires were generated with immunoSEQ multiplex PCR, while TCRdb's copy carries only in-frame clones and drops some. The sample contains approximately 60,000 clones, around 90% of which appear only once. Whole-study findings and limits: Shifts in the top peripheral T cell clonotypes seemed unrelated to pseudoprogression. Altogether, approximately 93% of patients exhibited vaccine-induced immune responses.

The sequence derives from a middle-aged woman with glioma. Source: PBMCs, taken from a glioma patient whose treatment included an IDH1 peptide vaccine. The chain is built from TRBV6-5 and TRBJ1-6; D is unclear. The chain's CDR3 is CASTTRDSPLHF. In nucleotides, the CDR3 is TGTGCCAGCACGACACGCGATTCACCCCTCCACTTT.